The 25 T cell receptor beta chains presented below share a single source sample, sequenced in a study of shared clonotypes between healthy human individuals. Libraries were prepared by immunoSEQ multiplex PCR; TCRdb keeps only in-frame clonotypes and omits some of them. The repertoire includes about 2.3 million clones, 85% to 95% of them detected once, and roughly 0.34% sits in the top ten. The sequenced sample consisted of naive CD4+ T cells from PBMCs. Subset: CD45RA+ positively selected. Every receptor here comes from a man between 18 and 35 years old in good health. Some clones in this sample may be carry-over from other donors' samples.

V usage is TRBV5-6 and J usage is TRBJ1-2; a weak D match, TRBD1 (5 bases). The CDR3 is 15 amino acids. Germline V gives CDR1 SGHDT, CDR2 YYEEEE. Trimming left V 4 bases short and J 5 bases short, with 18 bases between. As DNA, the CDR3 is TGTGCCAGCAGCCTACCGGGACGGAACACTTATGGCTACACCTTC. It specifies CASSLPGRNTYGYTF.

The chain is built from TRBV27 and TRBJ2-3; the match to TRBD2 covers 8 bases. From germline, CDR1 is MNHEY and CDR2 SMNVEV (reference sequence). The CDR3 is 13 amino acids. V lost 6 bases, J lost 9 bases, and 8 bases stayed unmatched. The CDR3 sequence: CASSGSGAATQYF. The CDR3 bases are TGTGCCAGCAGCGGTAGCGGGGCCGCCACGCAGTATTTT.

For the CDR3, the DNA is TGTGCCAGCAGTTTCAACAGGGTCTATGGCTACACCTTC. This sequence encodes CASSFNRVYGYTF. This sequence joins TRBV28 and TRBJ1-2; D is perhaps TRBD1 (6 bases). Germline CDR1 reads MDHEN; CDR2 reads SYDVKM. This CDR3 comprises 13 residues. Trimming cost V 3 bases and J 4 bases, with 9 bases left between them.

The V call is TRBV18, the J call TRBJ1-6; TRBD1 matches 7 bases. Trimming took 3 bases from V and 7 from J; bases not matched to a gene: 9. The V gene's germline CDR1 is KGHSH and CDR2 LQKENI. The CDR3 spans 16 residues. CDR3 DNA sequence: TGTGCCAGCTCACCGAGCACCGGGACAGTCAATTCACCCCTCCACTTT. Its translation is CASSPSTGTVNSPLHF.

The chain is built from TRBV6-6 and TRBJ2-3; D is possibly TRBD1 (5 bases). CDR1 is MNHNY and CDR2 is SVGAGI in the germline V gene (reference sequence). Trimming left V 7 bases short and J 3 bases short, with 14 bases between. The CDR3 is 14 amino acids. CDR3 bases: TGTGCCAGCAACGAACAGGCTTCAACAGATACGCAGTATTTT. It yields the protein CASNEQASTDTQYF.

The gene calls are TRBV5-1 and TRBJ2-2, with TRBD2 identical over 12 bases. The CDR3 sequence is 18 residues long. Germline loops: CDR1 SGHRS, CDR2 YFSETQ. Unmatched junction bases numbered 9, after V lost 4 bases and J lost 2 bases. The CDR3 sequence: CASSPLAGGPSNTGELFF. As DNA, the CDR3 is TGCGCCAGCAGCCCTCTAGCGGGAGGGCCCTCTAACACCGGGGAGCTGTTTTTT. The full variable domain, rest sourced from reference TRBV5-1 and TRBJ2-2, is KAGVTQTPRYLIKTRGQQVTLSCSPISGHRSVSWYQQTPGQGLQFLFEYFSETQRNKGNFPGRFSGRQFSNSRSEMNVSTLELGDSALYLCASSPLAGGPSNTGELFFGEGSRLTVL.

The chain uses TRBV7-3 and TRBJ2-3; the match to TRBD2 covers 14 bases. The V gene end was trimmed by 0 bases and the J gene end by 12 bases; junction bases not matched to a gene: 8. The CDR3 has 16 residues. Germline V gives CDR1 SGHTA, CDR2 FQGTGA. CDR3 sequence reads: CASSLTSGLAGGAQYF. In DNA, the CDR3 is TGTGCCAGCAGCTTAACCTCTGGACTAGCGGGAGGCGCTCAGTATTTT.

For this clone: Other nucleotide sequences from this sample produce the same CDR3. The chain joins TRBV28 to TRBJ1-5; D call uncertain. This CDR3 has 13 amino acids. Trimming removed 6 bases from V and 4 bases from J, with 10 bases in between. From germline, CDR1 is MDHEN and CDR2 SYDVKM. The CDR3: CASSPPSNQPQHF. The CDR3 DNA reads TGTGCCAGCAGCCCCCCCTCTAATCAGCCCCAGCATTTT.

A single count supports this clone. The chain recombines TRBV7-3 with TRBJ2-1, with unresolved D. This CDR3 has 15 residues. V dropped 3 bases and J dropped 9 bases, with 18 bases sitting between them. The germline V gene encodes CDR1 SGHTA and CDR2 FQGTGA. CDR3 region: CASSFTGHPEGEQFF. In nucleotides, the CDR3 is TGTGCCAGCAGCTTCACTGGGCACCCAGAAGGTGAGCAGTTCTTC.

The chain links TRBV19 to TRBJ1-1, with D perhaps TRBD1 (5 bases). The germline V gene encodes CDR1 LNHDA and CDR2 SQIVND (reference sequence). V gave up 4 bases and J gave up 1 base, with 10 bases separating them. The CDR3 is 14 residues long. The CDR3, as DNA: TGTGCCAGTAGTAGGCGACAGTCGAACACTGAAGCTTTCTTT. Translated: CASSRRQSNTEAFF.

The chain links TRBV12-5 to TRBJ2-5, with TRBD2 as a possible D gene (6 bases). The CDR3 is made up of 15 amino acids. Germline loops: CDR1 LGHNT, CDR2 FRNRAP. V was clipped by 1 base and J by 4 bases, with 13 bases between them. CDR3 protein: CASGLGDFGGETQYF. The DNA for the CDR3 is TGTGCTAGTGGTTTGGGGGACTTCGGGGGAGAGACCCAGTACTTC.

The CDR3 DNA reads TGTGCCAGCAGCGTAGATAATTCGGGCCAGCCCCAGCATTTT. This sequence encodes CASSVDNSGQPQHF. The chain carries TRBV9 and TRBJ1-5, with unresolved D. The CDR3 spans 14 residues. V gave up 0 bases and J gave up 7 bases, with 11 bases separating them. Germline V gene data show CDR1 as SGDLS and CDR2 as YYNGEE.

This rearrangement joins TRBV27 to TRBJ2-7, with TRBD1 matching 8 bases. Germline V lookup: CDR1 MNHEY, CDR2 SMNVEV (reference sequence). The CDR3 sequence is 16 residues long. The V gene end was trimmed by 2 bases and the J gene end by 2 bases; junction bases not matched to a gene: 8. The CDR3 reads CASSLRDRGYPYEQYF. DNA of the CDR3: TGTGCCAGCAGTTTACGAGACAGGGGTTATCCCTACGAGCAGTACTTC.

With respect to this clone: The junction and the germline gene differ at one end; a read error may be behind it. Different DNA sequences within this sample yield the same CDR3. The V gene is TRBV7-2, the J gene TRBJ2-1; 11 bases line up with TRBD2. Germline V gives CDR1 SGHTA, CDR2 FQGNSA. CDR3 length equals 15 residues. DNA of the CDR3: TGTGCCAGCAGTTTAGCGGGAGGGCCATACAATGAGCAGTTCTTC. Protein product: CASSLAGGPYNEQFF.

The J gene is TRBJ2-1, the V gene TRBV5-1; D is unresolved. Germline V lookup: CDR1 SGHRS, CDR2 YFSETQ. CDR3 length: 15 residues. Trimming shortened V by 6 bases and J by 0 bases, and 13 bases separated the two germline ends. For the CDR3, the DNA is TGCGCCAGCACCGTGGTCCCTAGCTCCTACAATGAGCAGTTCTTC. This encodes CASTVVPSSYNEQFF.

The chain joins TRBV7-2 to TRBJ2-7; D is unclear. This CDR3 region has 14 residues. Germline CDR1 SGHTA, CDR2 FQGNSA. Trimming removed 1 base at V and 6 bases at J, with 13 bases between. The CDR3 bases are TGTGCCAGCAGCTTAGGGGCCGAGAACACCGAGCAGTACTTC. Protein: CASSLGAENTEQYF.

The chain employs TRBV5-6 and TRBJ1-2; TRBD1 matches 7 bases. From germline, CDR1 is SGHDT and CDR2 YYEEEE. This CDR3 contains 13 residues. V lost 2 bases and J lost 4; bases outside the gene matches: 2. In DNA, the CDR3 is TGTGCCAGCAGCTTACAGGGGACCTATGGCTACACCTTC. Translating it yields CASSLQGTYGYTF.

This chain links TRBV2 with TRBJ2-5; 7 bases are shared with TRBD2. Germline V gene data show CDR1 as SNHLY and CDR2 as FYNNEI. The CDR3 is 12 amino acids. Trimming removed 8 bases from V and 2 bases from J; junction bases left unmatched: 2. The CDR3 DNA reads TGTGCCAGCCAGCGGGATCAAGAGACCCAGTACTTC. It translates to CASQRDQETQYF.

This chain connects TRBV19 to TRBJ2-5; 12 nucleotides line up with TRBD1. This CDR3 has 17 amino acids. Germline trimming cut 10 bases from V and 2 bases from J; bases unmatched to any gene: 14. CDR1 and CDR2 from the germline V gene are LNHDA and SQIVND (reference sequence). The CDR3 protein is CATSRGQGAPGQETQYF. The CDR3 nucleotides are TGTGCCACCAGTAGGGGACAGGGGGCTCCAGGTCAAGAGACCCAGTACTTC.

CDR3 in amino acids: CASSLLGSANTGELFF. The DNA for the CDR3 is TGTGCCAGCAGCTTATTGGGTAGCGCAAACACCGGGGAGCTGTTTTTT. V usage is TRBV7-2 and J usage is TRBJ2-2; TRBD2 might be the D (5 bases). Trimming cost V 2 bases and J 2 bases, with 12 bases left between them. Looked up from germline, CDR1 is SGHTA and CDR2 is FQGNSA. There are 16 residues in the CDR3. Drawing the rest from reference TRBV7-2 and TRBJ2-2, the complete variable domain is GAGVSQSPSNKVTEKGKDVELRCDPISGHTALYWYRQSLGQGLEFLIYFQGNSAPDKSGLPSDRFSAERTGGSVSTLTIQRTQQEDSAVYLCASSLLGSANTGELFFGEGSRLTVL.

The rearrangement joins TRBV19 to TRBJ1-5; D not certain. CDR3 length: 12 residues. V lost 5 bases, J lost 14 bases, and 16 bases lay in between. CDR1 LNHDA and CDR2 SQIVND come from the germline V gene (reference sequence). CDR3: CASSQLRSGKHF. The CDR3 nucleotides are TGTGCCAGTAGTCAACTCAGGTCCGGGAAGCATTTT.

The V call is TRBV28, the J call TRBJ2-5; 9 nucleotides align to TRBD1. The CDR3 contains 15 residues. V was clipped by 4 bases and J by 4 bases; unmatched bases: 7. CDR1 is MDHEN and CDR2 is SYDVKM in the germline V gene. The CDR3 here is CASSSPGTGTETQYF. The CDR3 DNA reads as TGTGCCAGCAGTTCCCCCGGGACAGGGACAGAGACCCAGTACTTC.

CDR3 DNA sequence: TGTGCCAGTAGTATTGTAGCGGGAGTCCACGAGCAGTACTTC. This sequence encodes CASSIVAGVHEQYF. The chain couples TRBV19 to TRBJ2-7, with 9 bases fitting TRBD2. CDR1 and CDR2 (germline): LNHDA, SQIVND (reference sequence). Unmatched junction bases numbered 5, after V lost 3 bases and J lost 5 bases. The CDR3 spans 14 residues.

The genes are TRBV19 and TRBJ1-3; D possibly corresponds to TRBD1 (6 bases). The germline V gene has CDR1 LNHDA and CDR2 SQIVND (reference sequence). The CDR3 is 14 residues long. V shed 6 bases and J shed 1 base, with 10 bases lying between them. The CDR3 nucleotides read TGTGCCAGTAGGACAGGTTTTTCTGGAAACACCATATATTTT. It codes for CASRTGFSGNTIYF.

This rearrangement joins TRBV5-5 to TRBJ1-5; D is perhaps TRBD1 (6 bases). Trimming shortened V by 2 bases and J by 6 bases, and 15 bases separated the two germline ends. This CDR3 spans 15 amino acids. Germline V gene lookup returns CDR1 SGHKS and CDR2 YYEKEE (reference sequence). In nucleotides, the CDR3 is TGTGCCAGCAGCTTTTCAGGGGATGGAGGTCAGCCCCAGCATTTT. Translated, it gives CASSFSGDGGQPQHF.